The 20 T cell receptor beta chains below all came from one sample that was sequenced in a study of T cell responses to AZD1222 COVID-19 vaccine. TCRdb's copy holds only in-frame clones and misses some; the assay was immunoSEQ multiplex PCR. The sample lists roughly 250,000 clones, 93% occurring once. Here the sequenced sample was peripheral blood, taken on day 0 of AZD1222 vaccination. The source is an adult in good health.

The chain couples TRBV28 to TRBJ1-4; D is perhaps TRBD1 (5 bases). Germline CDR1 MDHEN, CDR2 SYDVKM. Trimming cost V 2 bases and J 8 bases, with 18 bases left between them. The CDR3 is 16 amino acids. The CDR3 DNA is TGTGCCAGCAGTTTAGGTCCCCGGGGGGGTAGAGAAAAACTGTTTTTT. This codes for CASSLGPRGGREKLFF.

CDR3 DNA sequence: TGTGCCAGCAGCCCCTCCCGGTTGAACACTGAAGCTTTCTTT. Translating gives CASSPSRLNTEAFF. The V and J genes are TRBV9 and TRBJ1-1; D unresolved. The CDR3 contains 14 residues. Germline V lookup: CDR1 SGDLS, CDR2 YYNGEE. V lost 4 bases, J lost 0 bases, and 10 bases lay in between.

This clone was counted a few times. The rearrangement joins TRBV29-1 to TRBJ1-3, with D possibly matching TRBD1 (6 bases). Trimming removed 7 bases from V and 2 bases from J, with 6 bases in between. CDR1 is SQVTM, CDR2 ANQGSEA, per germline. This CDR3 contains 11 residues. The CDR3 nucleotides read TGCAGCGGGACAGCTGGAAACACCATATATTTT. Amino acid sequence: CSGTAGNTIYF.

The chain has TRBV20-1 and TRBJ1-1, with unresolved D. Between the trimmed V and J ends, which lost 3 bases and 0 bases, there was a span of 5 bases. The germline V gene has CDR1 DFQATT and CDR2 SNEGSKA (reference sequence). The CDR3 length is 12 residues. The CDR3 region has the DNA TGCAGTGCTAGTGTGGTGAACACTGAAGCTTTCTTT. It encodes CSASVVNTEAFF.

CDR3 sequence reads: CASSSGGSSYNEQFF. The CDR3 bases are TGTGCCAGCTCTAGCGGGGGAAGCTCCTACAATGAGCAGTTCTTC. This sequence joins TRBV6-5 and TRBJ2-1, with 10 nucleotides matching TRBD2. The CDR3 is made up of 15 amino acids. The J segment lost 0 bases and the V segment lost 8 bases, leaving 4 bases of the junction unmatched. Germline-derived CDR1 and CDR2 are MNHEY and SVGAGI.

This chain joins TRBV11-2 and TRBJ2-7, with D unresolved. Germline V gene data show CDR1 as SGHAT and CDR2 as FQNNGV. With 2 bases removed from V and 2 bases from J, the gap between germline ends came to 10 bases. The CDR3 runs 14 residues. The CDR3 nucleotides read TGTGCCAGCAGCTTACGGCTTAGTCCCTACGAGCAGTACTTC. Translating it yields CASSLRLSPYEQYF.

CDR3 in DNA: TGTGCCAGTGGTCAGCCCCAGCATTTT. Translated: CASGQPQHF. The J gene is TRBJ1-5, the V gene TRBV19, with D uncertain. Germline assignment: CDR1 LNHDA and CDR2 SQIVND (reference sequence). With 8 bases removed from V and 6 bases from J, the gap between germline ends came to 2 bases. The CDR3 is 9 amino acids.

CDR3 bases: TGTGCCAGCAGCGTAGCCCCCTTGGGAGCGGGGGCCTCCTACGAGCAGTACTTC. It yields the protein CASSVAPLGAGASYEQYF. The rearrangement links TRBV9 to TRBJ2-7; TRBD2 matches at 8 bases. Germline V gives CDR1 SGDLS, CDR2 YYNGEE. V was pared by 0 bases and J by 0 bases, with 11 bases of the junction left unmatched. The CDR3 runs to 18 residues.

V gene TRBV12-3 or TRBV12-4 combines with J gene TRBJ1-2; D is undetermined. This CDR3 is 13 amino acids long. The V end was cut by 2 bases, the J end by 8 bases, with 12 bases between. This chain's CDR3 is CASSLPESRGYTF. The CDR3 nucleotides read TGTGCCAGCAGTTTACCCGAGAGCCGGGGCTACACCTTC.

In DNA form, the CDR3 reads TGTGCCAGCAGCCCGACAGAGATGAACACTGAAGCTTTCTTT. This translates into CASSPTEMNTEAFF. The chain recombines TRBV7-3 with TRBJ1-1; perhaps TRBD1 as D (5 bases). Trimming shortened V by 5 bases and J by 0 bases, and 10 bases separated the two germline ends. CDR1 is SGHTA, CDR2 FQGTGA, per germline. CDR3 length: 14 amino acids.

The genes are TRBV29-1 and TRBJ2-7; tentatively, D is TRBD1 (5 bases). The CDR3 runs to 12 residues. V was pared by 0 bases and J by 3 bases, with 6 bases between. Germline V CDR1 and CDR2: SQVTM, ANQGSEA. The CDR3 here is CSVEETDYEQYF. CDR3 coding DNA: TGCAGCGTTGAAGAGACAGACTACGAGCAGTACTTC.

This chain uses TRBV28 with TRBJ1-2; D unresolved. The CDR3 is 13 amino acids. In germline, CDR1 is MDHEN, CDR2 SYDVKM. V lost 2 bases and J 7 bases, leaving 11 bases between the germline ends. CDR3 in amino acids: CASSLGVYRGYTF. The CDR3 DNA sequence: TGTGCCAGCAGTTTAGGGGTGTATCGTGGCTACACCTTC.

The rearrangement links TRBV7-2 to TRBJ1-2; 7 bases are a match to TRBD1. Germline values: CDR1 SGHTA, CDR2 FQGNSA. The CDR3 has 14 amino acids. With V trimmed by 2 bases and J by 2 bases, 2 bases remained unmatched. This chain's CDR3 is CASSLSGQNYGYTF. CDR3 nucleotides: TGTGCCAGCAGCTTATCGGGACAGAACTATGGCTACACCTTC.

V and J are TRBV27 and TRBJ1-3; D might be TRBD1 (6 bases). With 9 bases removed from V and 2 bases from J, the gap between germline ends came to 8 bases. From germline, CDR1 is MNHEY and CDR2 SMNVEV (reference sequence). The CDR3 loop spans 12 amino acids. The CDR3 DNA reads TGTGCCAGGACAGGTCCTGGAAACACCATATATTTT. This translates into CARTGPGNTIYF.

The rearrangement uses TRBV7-3 and TRBJ2-4; TRBD1 matches 11 bases. V was pared by 5 bases and J by 4 bases, with 10 bases of the junction left unmatched. Germline V lookup: CDR1 SGHTA, CDR2 FQGTGA. This CDR3 is 17 amino acids long. This CDR3 reads CASSRGAGQGGKNIQYF. The CDR3 nucleotides are TGTGCCAGCAGCCGTGGCGCGGGACAGGGGGGAAAAAACATTCAGTACTTC.

The chain recombines TRBV20-1 with TRBJ1-1; D not certain. CDR3 size: 10 residues. The germline V gene has CDR1 DFQATT and CDR2 SNEGSKA (reference sequence). With 6 bases removed from V and 7 bases from J, the gap between germline ends came to 9 bases. CDR3 sequence: CSALRNEAFF. CDR3 nucleotide sequence: TGCAGTGCCCTCAGGAATGAAGCTTTCTTT.

The V call is TRBV7-2, the J call TRBJ1-3, with D perhaps matching TRBD1 (6 bases). Germline assignment: CDR1 SGHTA and CDR2 FQGNSA. V lost 1 base, J lost 1 base, and 8 bases lay in between. The length of the CDR3 is 15 residues. The CDR3 DNA sequence: TGTGCCAGCAGCTTAGTAGGGGGATCTGGAAACACCATATATTTT. Translating it yields CASSLVGGSGNTIYF.

This chain connects TRBV13 to TRBJ2-5, with TRBD1 identical over 8 bases. Germline V lookup: CDR1 PRHDT, CDR2 FYEKMQ (reference sequence). Unmatched junction bases numbered 6, after V lost 5 bases and J lost 1 base. The CDR3 spans 15 residues. The CDR3 DNA reads TGTGCCAGCAGCACTCGGACAGGGAGCCAAGAGACCCAGTACTTC. Protein: CASSTRTGSQETQYF.

The genes are TRBV6-2 or TRBV6-3 and TRBJ2-7; 10 nucleotides match TRBD1. Germline V CDR1 and CDR2: MNHEY, SVGEGT. This CDR3 comprises 15 residues. Trimming at V came to 0 bases and at J to 6 bases, leaving 5 bases not matched to a gene. The CDR3 sequence: CASSYSDRGLGEQYF. The CDR3 DNA sequence: TGTGCCAGCAGTTACTCAGACAGGGGGCTCGGCGAGCAGTACTTC.

V usage is TRBV7-8 and J usage is TRBJ1-2; D might be TRBD1 (6 bases). Germline V gene data show CDR1 as SGHVS and CDR2 as FQNEAQ. The CDR3 sequence is 13 residues long. V dropped 5 bases and J dropped 3 bases, with 10 bases sitting between them. The CDR3 DNA reads as TGTGCCAGCAGCAAGGACAGCTACTATGGCTACACCTTC. Translating gives CASSKDSYYGYTF.